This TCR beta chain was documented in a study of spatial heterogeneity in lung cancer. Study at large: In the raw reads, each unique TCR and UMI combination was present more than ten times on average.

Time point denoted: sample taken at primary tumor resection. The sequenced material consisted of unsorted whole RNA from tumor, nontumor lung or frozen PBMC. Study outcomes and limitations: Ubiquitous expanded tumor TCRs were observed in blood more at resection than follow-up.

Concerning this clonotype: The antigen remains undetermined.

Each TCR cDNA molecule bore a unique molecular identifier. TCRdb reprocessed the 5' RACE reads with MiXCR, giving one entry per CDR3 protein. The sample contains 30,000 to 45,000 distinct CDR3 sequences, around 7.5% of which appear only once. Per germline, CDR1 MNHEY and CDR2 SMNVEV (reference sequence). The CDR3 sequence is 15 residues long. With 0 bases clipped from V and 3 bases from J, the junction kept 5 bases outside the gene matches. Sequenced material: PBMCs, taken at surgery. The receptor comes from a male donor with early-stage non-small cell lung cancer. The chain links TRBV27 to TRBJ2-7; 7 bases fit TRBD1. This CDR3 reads CASSLSQGVGYEQYF. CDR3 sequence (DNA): TGTGCCAGCAGTTTATCGCAGGGGGTGGGCTACGAGCAGTACTTC.